Below, 21 T cell receptor beta chains from the same sample are listed, as sequenced in a study of T cells in Graves' hyperthyroidism and ophthalmopathy (dated by TCRdb to between 2017 and 2020). Libraries came from multiplex PCR. TCRdb records Illumina HiSeq 2000 as the sequencer. Amplification of TCR beta CDR3 regions was carried out from RNA transcripts. For the first round of RT-PCR on the TCR CDR3, the HTBI primer set was used together with the Qiagen OneStep RT-PCR kit. The public sequencing data were trimmed at Q25 with fastp and processed into clonotypes with MiXCR by TCRdb, which kept only in-frame beta chains. Under each unique CDR3 protein, matching rows form one entry showing the most common genes and DNA. The sample profile shows almost 350,000 distinct CDR3 sequences; approximately 18% of them were found once. Of the sample, roughly a sixth falls within the top ten clones. Sequenced material: blood. Source of these receptors: a woman aged 40 to 50 with Graves' ophthalmopathy.

There are many counts of this clonotype. The chain is built from TRBV10-1 and TRBJ2-4; D not resolved. Trimming left V 3 bases short and J 1 base short, with 4 bases between. The CDR3 is 13 amino acids. Germline V gene lookup returns CDR1 WNHNN and CDR2 SYGVQD (reference sequence). The CDR3 loop reads CASSEGAKNIQYF. For the CDR3, the DNA is TGCGCCAGCAGTGAAGGGGCCAAAAACATTCAGTACTTC.

The chain joins TRBV6-2 or TRBV6-3 to TRBJ2-7; the match to TRBD1 covers 9 bases. Germline values: CDR1 MNHEY, CDR2 SVGEGT. The J segment lost 4 bases and the V segment lost 3 bases, leaving 16 bases of the junction unmatched. The CDR3 has 18 residues. CDR3 coding DNA: TGTGCCAGCAGTTATCCTGTTACCCAACCGACAGGGGGATACGAGCAGTACTTC. It encodes CASSYPVTQPTGGYEQYF.

Points on this clonotype: The junction departs from germline at one end; a sequencing error may be responsible. The rearrangement uses TRBV12-3 or TRBV12-4 and TRBJ2-7; D might be TRBD1 or TRBD2, each matching 5 bases. The CDR3 covers 14 residues. The CDR3 protein is CAISLRGWKTGQYF. The CDR3 coding sequence is TGTGCCATCAGTCTACGGGGCTGGAAGACCGGGCAGTACTTC.

The DNA of the CDR3 is TGTGCCAGCAGAAACGGACAGACCTACGAGCAGTACTTC. Translated, it gives CASRNGQTYEQYF. This sequence joins TRBV6-2 or TRBV6-3 and TRBJ2-7; D possibly corresponds to TRBD1 (6 bases). The CDR3 has 13 amino acids. V was cut by 6 bases and J by 2 bases, with 11 bases left in between. Germline CDR1 reads MNHEY; CDR2 reads SVGEGT.

This clonotype showed up many times. This chain joins TRBV6-2 or TRBV6-3 and TRBJ1-5; TRBD1 is a possible D gene (6 bases). With 7 bases removed from V and 5 bases from J, the gap between germline ends came to 15 bases. The CDR3 totals 14 residues. Germline V gives CDR1 MNHEY, CDR2 SVGEGT. Here the CDR3 reads CASTPAGAYQPQHF. The CDR3 region has the DNA TGTGCCAGCACTCCCGCGGGGGCGTATCAGCCCCAGCATTTT.

This clonotype has ten or more counts. The chain is built from TRBV19 and TRBJ2-7; D might be TRBD1 (5 bases). Deletions cut 6 bases from V and 0 bases from J, with 12 bases between. Germline lookup yields CDR1 LNHDA and CDR2 SQIVND (reference sequence). The CDR3 length is 14 residues. CDR3 region: CASSWQGGSYEQYF. In DNA form, the CDR3 reads TGTGCCAGTAGCTGGCAGGGTGGCTCCTACGAGCAGTACTTC.

This clonotype was detected many times. V and J are TRBV19 and TRBJ2-2; the D is unclear. Between the trimmed V and J ends, which lost 2 bases and 0 bases, there was a span of 10 bases. Germline CDR1 and CDR2: LNHDA and SQIVND (reference sequence). This CDR3 has 16 residues. The CDR3 protein is CASSIIGPPNTGELFF. The CDR3, as DNA: TGTGCCAGTAGTATAATTGGACCCCCGAACACCGGGGAGCTGTTTTTT. The full variable domain, rest sourced from reference TRBV19 and TRBJ2-2, is DGGITQSPKYLFRKEGQNVTLSCEQNLNHDAMYWYRQDPGQGLRLIYYSQIVNDFQKGDIAEGYSVSREKKESFPLTVTSAQKNPTAFYLCASSIIGPPNTGELFFGEGSRLTVL.

This clonotype was counted many times. The chain links TRBV15 to TRBJ1-1; no clear D. The CDR3 loop spans 14 amino acids. Germline CDR1 and CDR2: LNHNV and YYDKDF (reference sequence). Trimming pared 2 bases from V and 0 bases from J, leaving 7 bases between. The CDR3 DNA reads as TGTGCCACCAGCAGACGGCAGATGAACACTGAAGCTTTCTTT. This encodes CATSRRQMNTEAFF. Variable domain in full (rest from reference TRBV15 and TRBJ1-1): DAMVIQNPRYQVTQFGKPVTLSCSQTLNHNVMYWYQQKSSQAPKLLFHYYDKDFNNEADTPDNFQSRRPNTSFCFLDIRSPGLGDTAMYLCATSRRQMNTEAFFGQGTRLTVV.

This clonotype was seen at least ten times. J is TRBJ1-5 and V is TRBV6-5; D unclear. Germline loops: CDR1 MNHEY, CDR2 SVGAGI. V was shortened by 5 bases and J by 3 bases, with 2 bases between the two germline ends. This CDR3 spans 11 amino acids. CDR3 nucleotide sequence: TGTGCCAGCAGTAACAATCAGCCCCAGCATTTT. Translated, it gives CASSNNQPQHF.

This clonotype was observed at least ten times. This CDR3 is CASSLRGGRLAGFYEQYF. CDR3 nucleotide sequence: TGTGCCAGCAGTTTGAGGGGGGGTAGACTAGCGGGATTCTACGAGCAGTACTTC. This sequence joins TRBV12-3 or TRBV12-4 and TRBJ2-7; 11 bases fit TRBD2. This CDR3 has 18 residues. J was trimmed by 3 bases and V by 3 bases; bases with no gene match: 13.

This clonotype has just a few counts. Possible read error: a much larger clone is one base away. The DNA of the CDR3 is TGTGCCAGCAGTGTTCAGCCCCAGCATTTT. This encodes CASSVQPQHF. The chain links TRBV6-1 to TRBJ1-5; D is unclear. The germline CDR1 and CDR2 sequences are MNHNS and SASEGT. This CDR3 region has 10 residues. V dropped 4 bases and J dropped 6 bases, with 1 base sitting between them.

This clonotype was found many times. V usage is TRBV6-1 and J usage is TRBJ2-7; TRBD1 might be the D (5 bases). The CDR3 has 12 residues. CDR1 and CDR2 from the germline V gene are MNHNS and SASEGT. V was shortened by 7 bases and J by 0 bases, with 7 bases between the two germline ends. Here the CDR3 DNA reads TGTGCCAGCACGACAGCCTCCTACGAGCAGTACTTC. Protein product: CASTTASYEQYF.

This clonotype was counted ten times or more. The J gene is TRBJ2-2, the V gene TRBV7-2; 9 nucleotides align to TRBD2. V was pared by 5 bases and J by 6 bases, with 10 bases of the junction left unmatched. Germline lookup yields CDR1 SGHTA and CDR2 FQGNSA. The CDR3 consists of 16 residues. CDR3 protein: CASSPDSGSRAGELFF. DNA for the CDR3: TGTGCCAGCAGCCCAGATAGCGGGAGCAGGGCCGGGGAGCTGTTTTTT.

This clonotype came up many times. CDR3 region: CASSSARDRVISGNTIYF. The CDR3, as DNA: TGTGCCAGCAGTTCCGCCCGGGACAGGGTTATCTCTGGAAACACCATATATTTT. The chain has TRBV6-2 or TRBV6-3 and TRBJ1-3; 9 bases fit TRBD1. CDR3 length: 18 residues. V shed 4 bases and J 0 bases; nucleotides not matched to a gene: 10. CDR1 is MNHEY and CDR2 is SVGEGT in the germline V gene.

This clonotype was recorded many times. The chain employs TRBV5-5 and TRBJ1-2; possibly TRBD1 for D (5 bases). In germline, CDR1 is SGHKS, CDR2 YYEKEE (reference sequence). V was cut by 6 bases and J by 3 bases, with 15 bases left in between. The CDR3 consists of 14 residues. The CDR3 DNA sequence: TGTGCCAGCACCTCGGGGGAAGGAGACTATGGCTACACCTTC. Translation: CASTSGEGDYGYTF.

On this clonotype: Mismatch with germline at one junction end may stem from a read error. This CDR3 reads CASSVGPLYEQSF. The CDR3 nucleotides read TGTGCCAGTTCGGTCGGGCCACTTTACGAGCAGTCCTTC. The chain recombines TRBV5-5 with TRBJ2-7, with no clear D. Germline V gives CDR1 SGHKS, CDR2 YYEKEE (reference sequence). The CDR3 runs 13 residues.

This clonotype was seen at least ten times. The chain is built from TRBV14 and TRBJ1-2; D unclear. Trimming left V 6 bases short and J 4 bases short, with 12 bases between. Looked up from germline, CDR1 is SGHDN and CDR2 is FVKESK. This CDR3 is built from 13 residues. The CDR3 protein is CASSPGRSYGYTF. DNA of the CDR3: TGTGCCAGCAGTCCGGGCCGTAGCTATGGCTACACCTTC.

This clonotype was detected ten times or more. The chain employs TRBV28 and TRBJ1-5; TRBD1 matches 9 bases. The V gene's germline CDR1 is MDHEN and CDR2 SYDVKM. Germline trimming cut 4 bases from V and 3 bases from J; bases unmatched to any gene: 4. This CDR3 contains 15 residues. DNA of the CDR3: TGTGCCAGCAGTTCTGACAGGGGGGACAATCAGCCCCAGCATTTT. It encodes CASSSDRGDNQPQHF.

This clonotype was seen at least ten times. The rearrangement links TRBV6-5 to TRBJ2-7; 9 nucleotides align to TRBD2. Germline V gene data show CDR1 as MNHEY and CDR2 as SVGAGI. V dropped 2 bases and J dropped 7; count of bases not matched to a gene: 9. The CDR3 contains 15 residues. CDR3 in DNA: TGTGCCAGCAGTTACGAGGCGGGAGGGCCAGGGGAGCAGTACTTC. This codes for CASSYEAGGPGEQYF.

This clonotype appeared a few times. This may arise from a read error, as a much more abundant clone is one base away. Because the CDR3 is missing its conserved closing phenylalanine or tryptophan, this is likely a read error. The CDR3 sequence is CASSPKTGVGYEQYL. CDR3 DNA sequence: TGTGCCAGCTCACCCAAGACAGGGGTAGGATACGAGCAGTACCTC. The chain uses TRBV18 and TRBJ2-7; 8 bases map to TRBD1. V shed 3 bases and J 4 bases; nucleotides not matched to a gene: 8. Per the germline V gene, CDR1 is KGHSH and CDR2 is LQKENI. The CDR3 runs 15 residues.

This clonotype was found many times. The genes are TRBV11-2 and TRBJ2-5; D remains ambiguous. Germline CDR1 reads SGHAT; CDR2 reads FQNNGV. This CDR3 is 15 amino acids long. Trimming removed 1 base at V and 1 base at J, with 10 bases between. The CDR3 bases are TGTGCCAGCAGCTTAGCGGTAGTGCTCCAAGAGACCCAGTACTTC. Amino acids: CASSLAVVLQETQYF. The variable domain in full, completed from reference TRBV11-2 and TRBJ2-5, reads EAGVAQSPRYKIIEKRQSVAFWCNPISGHATLYWYQQILGQGPKLLIQFQNNGVVDDSQLPKDRFSAERLKGVDSTLKIQPAKLEDSAVYLCASSLAVVLQETQYFGPGTRLLVL.